These 12 T cell receptor beta chains were sequenced from one sample in a study of shared clonotypes between healthy human individuals. Only CD45RO-negative cells positively selected for CCR7 counted as naive CD8 cells, so terminally differentiated effector memory CD45RA+ cells were excluded. Sequencing was performed with immunoSEQ multiplex PCR; in TCRdb, only in-frame clones are kept and a portion is missing. Counted here are more than 2 million clones, about 95% occurring once; the ten biggest clones make up 0.85% to 1.3%. The sequenced sample was naive CD8+ T cells sorted from blood. The receptors were sampled from a man aged 18 to 29 in good health.

This clone was counted a single time. The rearrangement links TRBV6-5 to TRBJ2-2; no definite D call. The CDR3 totals 15 residues. The germline V gene has CDR1 MNHEY and CDR2 SVGAGI. V was clipped by 7 bases and J by 4 bases, with 16 bases between them. The chain's CDR3 is CASKLLSGGTGELFF. CDR3 bases: TGTGCCAGCAAGTTACTATCGGGTGGCACCGGGGAGCTGTTTTTT.

The J gene is TRBJ2-2, the V gene TRBV19, with 7 bases aligning to TRBD2. The CDR3 is 15 amino acids. Germline CDR1 reads LNHDA; CDR2 reads SQIVND (reference sequence). V lost 7 bases and J lost 4; bases outside the gene matches: 9. The CDR3 here is CASTKSREGTGELFF. The CDR3 region has the DNA TGTGCCAGTACAAAATCCAGGGAGGGCACCGGGGAGCTGTTTTTT.

The chain's CDR3 is CASCSQGNDEQYF. For the CDR3, the DNA is TGTGCCAGCTGCTCGCAGGGGAATGACGAGCAGTACTTC. This chain uses TRBV7-9 with TRBJ2-7; possibly TRBD1 for D (6 bases). V was cut by 8 bases and J by 5 bases, with 16 bases left in between. The CDR3 loop spans 13 amino acids. The germline V gene has CDR1 SEHNR and CDR2 FQNEAQ (reference sequence).

Note on this clone: Different DNA sequences within this sample yield the same CDR3. The genes are TRBV30 and TRBJ1-5; 7 nucleotides match TRBD1. The CDR3 is 13 residues long. The germline gives CDR1 GTSNPN, CDR2 SVGIG (reference sequence). V gave up 0 bases and J gave up 5 bases; unmatched junction bases: 1. In DNA, the CDR3 is TGTGCCTGGAGTGTGCAGGGGGATCAGCCCCAGCATTTT. Residues: CAWSVQGDQPQHF. Combining the CDR3 with reference TRBV30 and TRBJ1-5 gives the whole variable domain SQTIHQWPATLVQPVGSPLSLECTVEGTSNPNLYWYRQAAGRGLQLLFYSVGIGQISSEVPQNLSASRPQDRQFILSSKKLLLSDSGFYLCAWSVQGDQPQHFGDGTRLSIL.

Comments on this clone: Within the sample, other DNA sequences also encode this same CDR3. J is TRBJ2-1 and V is TRBV7-9, with 8 bases lining up with TRBD1. V was clipped by 1 base and J by 5 bases; unmatched bases: 4. CDR1 and CDR2 from the germline V gene are SEHNR and FQNEAQ (reference sequence). This CDR3 is built from 15 residues. Here the CDR3 DNA reads TGTGCCAGCAGCTTAGGACAGGGGTCAGACAATGAGCAGTTCTTC. The encoded protein is CASSLGQGSDNEQFF.

The chain recombines TRBV14 with TRBJ2-1; weak D call: TRBD2 (5 bases). The V gene lost 0 bases and the J gene lost 9 bases, with 12 bases spanning the gap. The CDR3 contains 14 residues. Germline V lookup: CDR1 SGHDN, CDR2 FVKESK. The CDR3 reads CASSQDRVATEQFF. CDR3 DNA: TGTGCCAGCAGCCAAGATAGGGTAGCGACTGAGCAGTTCTTC. Full variable domain (missing parts from reference TRBV14 and TRBJ2-1): EAGVTQFPSHSVIEKGQTVTLRCDPISGHDNLYWYRRVMGKEIKFLLHFVKESKQDESGMPNNRFLAERTGGTYSTLKVQPAELEDSGVYFCASSQDRVATEQFFGPGTRLTVL.

The chain couples TRBV7-9 to TRBJ2-7, with D possibly being TRBD1 or TRBD2 (5 bases each). Germline V gene sequence: CDR1 SEHNR, CDR2 FQNEAQ (reference sequence). Trimming stripped 4 bases from V and 3 bases from J, with 16 bases between. The CDR3 length is 15 residues. The CDR3 reads CASSSDSMGRYEQYF. In DNA form, the CDR3 reads TGTGCCAGCAGCTCGGACTCCATGGGGCGCTACGAGCAGTACTTC.

To note about this clone: The sample contains more than one DNA sequence encoding this CDR3. CDR3 protein: CASSGQISYEQYF. CDR3 in DNA: TGTGCCAGTAGCGGACAGATATCCTACGAGCAGTACTTC. V gene TRBV19 combines with J gene TRBJ2-7; the D gene is possibly TRBD1 (6 bases). Between the trimmed V and J ends, which lost 6 bases and 1 base, there was a span of 10 bases. Germline assignment: CDR1 LNHDA and CDR2 SQIVND (reference sequence). This CDR3 is 13 amino acids long.

This clone was recorded a few times. The V and J genes are TRBV14 and TRBJ2-7; D is possibly TRBD1 or TRBD2 (5 bases each). CDR1 SGHDN and CDR2 FVKESK come from the germline V gene. The CDR3 consists of 13 residues. Trimming pared 0 bases from V and 6 bases from J, leaving 9 bases between. This chain's CDR3 is CASSQDSGGEQYF. CDR3 DNA: TGTGCCAGCAGCCAAGATTCTGGGGGCGAGCAGTACTTC.

The chain has TRBV27 and TRBJ1-4; weak D call: TRBD1 (5 bases). V was shortened by 0 bases and J by 8 bases, with 13 bases between the two germline ends. The CDR3 sequence is 15 residues long. Germline CDR1 is MNHEY and CDR2 is SMNVEV (reference sequence). The DNA of the CDR3 is TGTGCCAGCAGTTTATCGGGACTAGGCCGCGAAAAACTGTTTTTT. This sequence encodes CASSLSGLGREKLFF.

This clone was detected only once. The chain carries TRBV28 and TRBJ2-7; D is possibly TRBD2 (6 bases). The germline V and J ends were trimmed by 2 bases and 2 bases, with 10 bases remaining between them. This CDR3 has 14 amino acids. Germline V gives CDR1 MDHEN, CDR2 SYDVKM. The CDR3 spells CASSLGGEAYEQYF. The DNA of the CDR3 is TGTGCCAGCAGTTTAGGAGGGGAGGCCTACGAGCAGTACTTC.

The V call is TRBV6-1, the J call TRBJ2-1; 9 nucleotides line up with TRBD2. The junction had 19 bases not matched to a gene; V was cut back by 4 bases and J by 15 bases. Germline V gene lookup returns CDR1 MNHNS and CDR2 SASEGT. The CDR3 spans 16 residues. The CDR3 protein is CASSGRKGEWREGMFF. The CDR3 DNA follows: TGTGCCAGCAGTGGAAGAAAGGGGGAATGGCGGGAGGGAATGTTCTTC.